These 10 T cell receptor beta chains were sequenced from one sample in a study of naive and memory T cell subsets (dated 2017 in TCRdb). Study-wide conclusions, independent of this receptor: Naive repertoires, especially CD8, contained a few larger clonotypes, possibly memory cells re-expressing CD45RA.

Antigens of these TCRs are unknown. Libraries were made using UMI-ligation and nested PCR. The sequencing machine was an Illumina MiSeq. The beta constant-region primer consisted of an equimolar mixture of two oligonucleotides that together covered TRBC1 and TRBC2. Four rounds of PCR were used to amplify ligated cDNA, with nested alpha and beta constant-region primers being used together with the SP2 primer. TCRdb reran the public reads through fastp at Q25 and MiXCR, keeping productive beta chains. Each CDR3 protein appears once, grouped with its most common genes and DNA. In all, the sample holds under 150,000 distinct CDR3 sequences, and more than 15% of those were seen once. More than 0.6% of the sample is taken by the ten largest. The sequenced sample consisted of naive CD8+ T cells from blood. The meaning of the sample's cell subset or site label: naive T cells, CD45RA high CD27+. Source of these receptors: a human donor in good health.

The chain carries TRBV10-3 and TRBJ2-7; 10 bases agree with TRBD2. CDR1 ENHRY and CDR2 SYGVKD come from the germline V gene. The ends lost 2 bases at V and 4 bases at J; junction bases unmatched: 2. The length of the CDR3 is 14 residues. This chain's CDR3 is CAISEGTSAYEQYF. The DNA for the CDR3 is TGTGCCATCAGTGAGGGGACTAGCGCTTACGAGCAGTACTTC.

The table lists this clonotype with a few counts. This rearrangement joins TRBV24-1 to TRBJ2-1; D is uncertain. CDR3 size: 18 residues. Trimming stripped 10 bases from V and 0 bases from J, with 24 bases between. Germline CDR1 reads KGHDR; CDR2 reads SFDVKD. The CDR3 sequence: CATRTVLVWKGSYNEQFF. The CDR3 nucleotides read TGTGCCACTCGGACGGTCCTGGTTTGGAAGGGCTCCTACAATGAGCAGTTCTTC.

This clonotype was recorded once. This chain joins TRBV30 and TRBJ2-7; 7 bases fit TRBD1. From germline, CDR1 is GTSNPN and CDR2 SVGIG (reference sequence). Trimming at V came to 4 bases and at J to 1 base, leaving 4 bases not matched to a gene. CDR3 length: 13 residues. The CDR3 nucleotides are TGTGCCTGGAATAAGGGACAGTCCTACGAGCAGTACTTC. It translates to CAWNKGQSYEQYF.

In its sample, this clonotype was seen a few times. The V gene is TRBV20-1, the J gene TRBJ2-7; possibly TRBD1 or TRBD2 for D (5 bases each). The CDR3 contains 13 residues. Germline V gene sequence: CDR1 DFQATT, CDR2 SNEGSKA (reference sequence). V was clipped by 6 bases and J by 3 bases, with 15 bases between them. CDR3 loop: CSARLGVHYEQYF. The DNA of the CDR3 is TGCAGTGCCCGGCTGGGGGTCCACTACGAGCAGTACTTC.

The sample holds a few counts of this clonotype. V gene TRBV7-6 combines with J gene TRBJ2-1; D is ambiguous. The V gene's germline CDR1 is SGHVS and CDR2 FNYEAQ. The CDR3 covers 15 residues. Trimming took 0 bases from V and 0 from J, leaving 6 bases between them. CDR3 bases: TGTGCCAGCAGCTTAGCGGCTAGCTCCTACAATGAGCAGTTCTTC. This translates into CASSLAASSYNEQFF. Combining the CDR3 with reference TRBV7-6 and TRBJ2-1 gives the whole variable domain GAGVSQSPRYKVTKRGQDVALRCDPISGHVSLYWYRQALGQGPEFLTYFNYEAQQDKSGLPNDRFSAERPEGSISTLTIQRTEQRDSAMYRCASSLAASSYNEQFFGPGTRLTVL.

This clonotype was picked up a small number of times. The V gene is TRBV9, the J gene TRBJ2-2; 7 nucleotides match TRBD2. V lost 2 bases and J lost 5; bases outside the gene matches: 0. The CDR3 length is 13 residues. Germline values: CDR1 SGDLS, CDR2 YYNGEE. DNA of the CDR3: TGTGCCAGCAGCGTTAGCGGGACCGGGGAGCTGTTTTTT. Protein product: CASSVSGTGELFF.

This clonotype has only a few counts. The chain is built from TRBV7-9 and TRBJ2-7; D uncertain. Germline V lookup: CDR1 SEHNR, CDR2 FQNEAQ (reference sequence). The CDR3 runs to 14 residues. V lost 4 bases to trimming and J lost 3 bases, with 13 bases between them. The CDR3 nucleotides are TGTGCCAGCAGCTCCACAGAAACCGGCTACGAGCAGTACTTC. This translates into CASSSTETGYEQYF.

This clonotype showed up just a few times. The chain is built from TRBV3-1 and TRBJ2-5, with D hard to call. Trimming removed 0 bases from V and 3 bases from J, with 8 bases in between. The CDR3 spans 14 residues. Germline V gene lookup returns CDR1 LGHDT and CDR2 YNNKEL (reference sequence). DNA of the CDR3: TGTGCCAGCAGCCAAGATAGATGGGAAGAGACCCAGTACTTC. Its translation: CASSQDRWEETQYF.

The V gene is TRBV28, the J gene TRBJ2-5, with a tentative D call TRBD2 (7 bases). The V gene lost 1 base and the J gene lost 1 base, with 13 bases spanning the gap. The CDR3 runs to 16 residues. CDR1 is MDHEN, CDR2 SYDVKM, per germline. In DNA, the CDR3 is TGTGCCAGCAGTTTATACAGCGGGACAATCCAAGAGACCCAGTACTTC. Translated, it gives CASSLYSGTIQETQYF.

In this sample, this clonotype turned up many times. The chain employs TRBV29-1 and TRBJ2-1; maybe TRBD2 (6 bases). V was shortened by 5 bases and J by 2 bases, with 10 bases between the two germline ends. The CDR3 is 13 residues long. Germline V gene lookup returns CDR1 SQVTM and CDR2 ANQGSEA. Here the CDR3 DNA reads TGCAGCGTTTATAGCGGAGCCTACAATGAGCAGTTCTTC. Residues: CSVYSGAYNEQFF.